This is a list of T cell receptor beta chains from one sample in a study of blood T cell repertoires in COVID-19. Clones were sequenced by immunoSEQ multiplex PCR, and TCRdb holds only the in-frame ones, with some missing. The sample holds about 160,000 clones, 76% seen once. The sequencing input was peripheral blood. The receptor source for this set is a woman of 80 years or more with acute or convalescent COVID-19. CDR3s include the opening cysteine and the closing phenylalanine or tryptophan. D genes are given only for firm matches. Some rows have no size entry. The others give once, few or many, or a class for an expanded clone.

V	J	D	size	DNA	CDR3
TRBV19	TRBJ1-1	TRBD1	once	TGTGCCAGTAGCTCGACAGGGCGTGAAGAATATTCGAGCACTGAAGCTTTCTTT	CASSSTGREEYSSTEAFF
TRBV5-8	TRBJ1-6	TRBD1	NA	TGTGCCAGCAGGTCGGGACAGGAGAATTCACCCCTCCACTTT	CASRSGQENSPLHF
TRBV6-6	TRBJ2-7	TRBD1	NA	TGTGCCAGCAGTTACTCGAGACAGGGAAGTAACGAGCAGTACTTC	CASSYSRQGSNEQYF
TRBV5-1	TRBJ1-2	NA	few	TGCGCCAGCAGCTTGATTTCTCTTGATGGCTACACCTTC	CASSLISLDGYTF
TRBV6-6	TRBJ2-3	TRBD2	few	TGTGCCAGCAGTCGCGGGGGGACGGGAAACACAGATACGCAGTATTTT	CASSRGGTGNTDTQYF
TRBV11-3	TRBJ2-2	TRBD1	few	TGTGCCAGCAGCTTAGGAGACACAGGGGGCGACACCGGGGAGCTGTTTTTT	CASSLGDTGGDTGELFF
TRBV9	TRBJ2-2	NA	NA	TGTGCCAGCAGCACAATAGGGGGGGTTGGCACCGGGGAGCTGTTTTTT	CASSTIGGVGTGELFF
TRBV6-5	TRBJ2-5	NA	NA	TGTGCCAGCAGTTCCCTGTCGGGAGCACAAGAGACCCAGTACTTC	CASSSLSGAQETQYF
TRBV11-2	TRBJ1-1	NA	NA	TGTGCCAGCAGCTTAGTTCGGGAATTCGAAGCTTTCTTT	CASSLVREFEAFF
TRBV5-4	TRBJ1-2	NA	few	TGTGCCAGCAGCTTGGACGCTAGGGGCTACACCTTC	CASSLDARGYTF
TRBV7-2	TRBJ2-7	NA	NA	TGTGCCAGCAGCCCCGGACTGTCAAGCTCCTACGAGCAGTACTTC	CASSPGLSSSYEQYF
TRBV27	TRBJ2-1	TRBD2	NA	TGTGCCAGCAGTAACTACAGGACTAGCGGGAGAGCTGAGCAGTTCTTC	CASSNYRTSGRAEQFF
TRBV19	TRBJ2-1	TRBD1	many	TGTGCCAGTACTAGAAAACCCCGGACAGGAGACAGCTCCTACAATGAGCAGTTCTTC	CASTRKPRTGDSSYNEQFF
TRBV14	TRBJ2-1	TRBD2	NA	TGTGCCAGCAGCCAAGACCCATCGACTAGCGGGAGGTGGAATGAGCAGTTCTTC	CASSQDPSTSGRWNEQFF
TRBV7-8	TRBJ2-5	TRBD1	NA	TGTGCCAGCAGTACGGGACAGGGAGCATTGTCGCAAGAGACCCAGTACTTC	CASSTGQGALSQETQYF
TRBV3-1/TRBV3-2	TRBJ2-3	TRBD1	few	TGTGCCAGCAGCCAACGGACAGGGGGCACAGATACGCAGTATTTT	CASSQRTGGTDTQYF
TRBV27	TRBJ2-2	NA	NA	TGTGCCAGCAGTTTACGGTCCCCGAGGCGGGTGGTCGGGGAGCTGTTTTTT	CASSLRSPRRVVGELFF